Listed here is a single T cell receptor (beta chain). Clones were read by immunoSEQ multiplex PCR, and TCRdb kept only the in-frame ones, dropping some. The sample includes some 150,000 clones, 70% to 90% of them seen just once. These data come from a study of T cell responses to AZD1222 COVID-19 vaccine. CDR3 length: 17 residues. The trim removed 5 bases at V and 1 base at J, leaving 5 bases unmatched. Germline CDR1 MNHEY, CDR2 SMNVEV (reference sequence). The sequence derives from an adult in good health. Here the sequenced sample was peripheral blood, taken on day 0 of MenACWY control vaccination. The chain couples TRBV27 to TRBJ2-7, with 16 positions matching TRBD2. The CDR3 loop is CASSPGTSGRASYEQYF. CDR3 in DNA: TGTGCCAGCAGTCCCGGGACTAGCGGGAGGGCTTCCTACGAGCAGTACTTC.